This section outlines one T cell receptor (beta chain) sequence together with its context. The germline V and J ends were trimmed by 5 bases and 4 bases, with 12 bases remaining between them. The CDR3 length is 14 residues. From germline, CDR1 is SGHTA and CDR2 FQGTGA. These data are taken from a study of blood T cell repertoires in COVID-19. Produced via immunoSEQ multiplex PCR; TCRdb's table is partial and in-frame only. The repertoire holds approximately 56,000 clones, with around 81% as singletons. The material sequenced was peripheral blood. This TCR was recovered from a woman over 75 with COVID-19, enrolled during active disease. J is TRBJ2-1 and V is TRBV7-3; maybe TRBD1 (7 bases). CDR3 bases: TGTGCCAGCAGCCCGACAGGGACTTACAATGAGCAGTTCTTC. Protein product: CASSPTGTYNEQFF.